This is a list of T cell receptor beta chains from one sample in a study of blood T cell repertoires in COVID-19. Produced via immunoSEQ multiplex PCR; TCRdb's table is partial and in-frame only. The table includes roughly 410,000 clones, approximately 88% detected once. Material: peripheral blood. The receptor set was obtained from a man in his forties with acute or convalescent COVID-19. CDR3s include the opening cysteine and the closing phenylalanine or tryptophan. Fields, in order: D gene, V gene, clone size, J gene, CDR3 DNA, CDR3 protein. The D gene is left open where the match is weak. Clone size is not always given. Where it is, it says once, few, many or a class for expanded clones.

-	TRBV7-3	-	TRBJ1-6	TGTGCCAGCAGCGCGGGGACTCTTGAATCGGGTTCACCCCTCCACTTT	CASSAGTLESGSPLHF
TRBD1	TRBV28	-	TRBJ1-2	TGTGCCAGCAGCGGCCCGGGACAGCGAAATGGCTACACCTTC	CASSGPGQRNGYTF
-	TRBV28	-	TRBJ1-5	TGTGCCAGCAGTTTCGGGGGGCGTGGGGCCCAGCATTTT	CASSFGGRGAQHF
TRBD2	TRBV4-2	-	TRBJ2-7	TGTGCCAGCAGCCAGTGGACTAGCGGCTCCTACGAGCAGTACTTC	CASSQWTSGSYEQYF
-	TRBV9	-	TRBJ2-2	TGTGCCAGCAGCCTACCACGGGGAGTGTACACCGGGGAGCTGTTTTTT	CASSLPRGVYTGELFF
-	TRBV5-4	few	TRBJ2-2	TGTGCCAGCAGCTTGGTGCAGGGGAGCACCGGGGAGCTGTTTTTT	CASSLVQGSTGELFF
TRBD1	TRBV18	-	TRBJ1-6	TGTGCCAGCTCACTCCGGGACAGGGGATCACCCCTCCACTTT	CASSLRDRGSPLHF
-	TRBV7-2	-	TRBJ2-7	TGTGCCAGCAGCATCAGGCGGGCAGGGGCCGGCTACGAGCAGTACTTC	CASSIRRAGAGYEQYF
-	TRBV27	-	TRBJ1-1	TGTGCCAGCAGTTCGTCCAGGGGTAGCTTGAACACTGAAGCTTTCTTT	CASSSSRGSLNTEAFF
TRBD1	TRBV13	-	TRBJ1-1	TGTGCCAGCAGACTTAAAGGGGGCGCGACTGAAGCTTTCTTT	CASRLKGGATEAFF
TRBD1	TRBV28	-	TRBJ1-2	TGTGCCAGCAGCTCTGACAGGGAAGCTAACTATGGCTACACCTTC	CASSSDREANYGYTF
-	TRBV27	-	TRBJ2-7	TGTGCCAGCAGTTCATTCGACTTCTACGAGCAGTACTTC	CASSSFDFYEQYF
-	TRBV2	-	TRBJ1-2	TGTGCCAGCGTGCTGGGAGCCCTACGGAGCTACACCTTC	CASVLGALRSYTF
TRBD2	TRBV7-9	-	TRBJ2-1	TGTGCCAGCAGCCCAGTTAGCGGGGGTAGCTCCTACAATGAGCAGTTCTTC	CASSPVSGGSSYNEQFF
-	TRBV11-2	-	TRBJ2-7	TGTGCCAGCAGCTTACTAGCCGGACAGGAGGGGGCCTACGAGCAGTACTTC	CASSLLAGQEGAYEQYF
-	TRBV9	once	TRBJ2-7	TGTGCCAGCAGCGTCACAGGGAGTAACAACGAGCAGTACTTC	CASSVTGSNNEQYF
TRBD1	TRBV10-2	-	TRBJ1-1	TGCGCCAGCAGTGAGTCGGGGGGACAGCGGAACACTGAAGCTTTCTTT	CASSESGGQRNTEAFF
TRBD1	TRBV5-1	-	TRBJ2-3	TGCGCCAGCAGCTCTGGGGGGACAGGGGTCACAGATACGCAGTATTTT	CASSSGGTGVTDTQYF
TRBD1	TRBV5-6	-	TRBJ2-2	TGTGCCAGCAGCTTGGTTCAGGGGGAGACCGGGGAGCTGTTTTTT	CASSLVQGETGELFF
TRBD2	TRBV7-3	once	TRBJ2-1	TGTGCCAGCAGCCCGGGACTAGCGGGAGCGGGAGATGAGCAGTTCTTC	CASSPGLAGAGDEQFF
TRBD1	TRBV6-5	-	TRBJ1-1	TGTGCCAGCAGTTACACCGGACAGGGCACCACTGAAGCTTTCTTT	CASSYTGQGTTEAFF
-	TRBV2	-	TRBJ2-1	TGTGCCAGCATCCGGGACACCTACAATGAGCAGTTCTTC	CASIRDTYNEQFF
-	TRBV6-5	once	TRBJ2-1	TGTGCCAGCAGTTTACTGCCGTACCCCCACAATGAGCAGTTCTTC	CASSLLPYPHNEQFF
TRBD1	TRBV29-1	-	TRBJ2-7	TGCAGCGTCGGAAGACAGGGGGCTGGTGAGCAGTACTTC	CSVGRQGAGEQYF
-	TRBV6-6	-	TRBJ1-2	TGTGCCAGCAGTTACGAAGGAAAACGGGGGTATGGCTACACCTTC	CASSYEGKRGYGYTF
TRBD1	TRBV3-1/TRBV3-2	few	TRBJ2-2	TGTGCCAGCAGCCAGGGGACAGGGAACACCGGGGAGCTGTTTTTT	CASSQGTGNTGELFF
-	TRBV7-9	-	TRBJ2-7	TGTGCCAGCAGCTTAAGGGCAGGGGAAACCTACGAGCAGTACTTC	CASSLRAGETYEQYF
-	TRBV29-1	once	TRBJ2-3	TGCAGCGTCACCCCCTATAGCGGACCCACAGATACGCAGTATTTT	CSVTPYSGPTDTQYF
-	TRBV9	-	TRBJ1-5	TGTGCCAGCAGCCCGTCACATAGCAATCAGCCCCAGCATTTT	CASSPSHSNQPQHF
TRBD1	TRBV28	once	TRBJ2-1	TGTGCCAGCAGTACACCCGGGACAGGGCCGTTCAATGAGCAGTTCTTC	CASSTPGTGPFNEQFF
-	TRBV6-5	-	TRBJ2-2	TGTGCCAGCACCGGGGACACCGGGGAGCTGTTTTTT	CASTGDTGELFF
TRBD1	TRBV5-1	-	TRBJ2-7	TGCGCCAGCAGCGCCACTGGGACAGGGGCTCTAGGGCAGTACTTC	CASSATGTGALGQYF
-	TRBV14	few	TRBJ1-1	TGTGCCAGCAGCCAAGCTGACATAAACACTGAAGCTTTCTTT	CASSQADINTEAFF
-	TRBV27	-	TRBJ2-1	TGTGCCAGCAGTTTGGGAGGCAATGAGCAGTTCTTC	CASSLGGNEQFF
TRBD2	TRBV7-3	-	TRBJ2-2	TGTGCCAGCAGCCCTCATCTAGCGGGGGTAGGCGGGGAGCTGTTTTTT	CASSPHLAGVGGELFF
TRBD2	TRBV5-8	-	TRBJ2-1	TGTGCCAGCAGCCCCGGGGGGAGCTCCTACAATGAGCAGTTCTTC	CASSPGGSSYNEQFF
-	TRBV6-2/TRBV6-3	once	TRBJ1-2	TGTGCCAGCAGCTTACAGGGAGTGGGCTATGGCTACACCTTC	CASSLQGVGYGYTF
TRBD1	TRBV5-5	once	TRBJ1-3	TGTGCCAGCAGCTCTGACAGGGGGCTTAGAAACACCATATATTTT	CASSSDRGLRNTIYF